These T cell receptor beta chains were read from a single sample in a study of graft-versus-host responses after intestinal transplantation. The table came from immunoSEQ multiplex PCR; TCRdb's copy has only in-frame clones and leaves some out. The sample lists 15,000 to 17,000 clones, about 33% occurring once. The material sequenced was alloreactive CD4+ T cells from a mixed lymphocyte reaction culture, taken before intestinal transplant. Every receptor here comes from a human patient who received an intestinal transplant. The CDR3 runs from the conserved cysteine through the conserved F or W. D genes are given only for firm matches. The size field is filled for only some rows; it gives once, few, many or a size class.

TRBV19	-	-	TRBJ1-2	CASNSQSINYGYTF	TGTGCCAGTAATTCGCAGAGTATCAACTATGGCTACACCTTC
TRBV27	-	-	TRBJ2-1	CASSLAGPYNEQFF	TGTGCCAGCAGTTTAGCGGGGCCCTACAATGAGCAGTTCTTC
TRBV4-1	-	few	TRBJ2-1	CASSQALGGSGNEQFF	TGCGCCAGCAGCCAAGCATTGGGGGGATCGGGGAATGAGCAGTTCTTC
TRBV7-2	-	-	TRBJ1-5	CASSLDSLNQPQHF	TGTGCCAGCAGTCTCGACAGTCTCAATCAGCCCCAGCATTTT
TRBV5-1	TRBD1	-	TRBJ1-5	CASSLGDRSNQPQHF	TGCGCCAGCAGCTTGGGGGACAGGAGCAATCAGCCCCAGCATTTT
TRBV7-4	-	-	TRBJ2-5	CASRVIQETQYF	TGTGCCAGCCGGGTAATCCAAGAGACCCAGTACTTC
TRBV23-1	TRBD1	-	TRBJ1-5	CASSHAGTGNQPQHF	TGCGCCAGCAGTCACGCCGGGACAGGCAATCAGCCCCAGCATTTT
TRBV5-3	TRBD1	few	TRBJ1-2	CARSRQGQDGYTF	TGTGCCAGAAGCCGCCAGGGACAGGATGGCTACACCTTC
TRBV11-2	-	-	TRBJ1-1	CASSSRVGTEAFF	TGTGCCAGCAGCTCCAGGGTAGGCACTGAAGCTTTCTTT
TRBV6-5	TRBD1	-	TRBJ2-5	CASSRLGTGPETQYF	TGTGCCAGCTCAAGGTTGGGGACAGGGCCAGAGACCCAGTACTTC
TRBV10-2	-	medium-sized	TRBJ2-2	CASRLVGASTGELFF	TGCGCCAGCAGGCTGGTGGGAGCTAGCACCGGGGAGCTGTTTTTT
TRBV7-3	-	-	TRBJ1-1	CASSLGQNTEAFF	TGTGCCAGCAGCTTAGGACAGAACACTGAAGCTTTCTTT
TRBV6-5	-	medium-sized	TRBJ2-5	CASSYSRMAFQETQYF	TGTGCCAGCAGTTACTCGAGAATGGCCTTCCAAGAGACCCAGTACTTC
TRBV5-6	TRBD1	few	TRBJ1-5	CASTKRGQGSQHF	TGTGCCAGCACTAAACGGGGACAGGGATCCCAGCATTTT
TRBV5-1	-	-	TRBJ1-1	CASSWGASGNSEAFF	TGCGCCAGCAGTTGGGGTGCAAGCGGGAACTCTGAAGCTTTCTTT
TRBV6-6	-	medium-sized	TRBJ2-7	CASSRQNTYEQYF	TGTGCCAGCAGTCGACAGAACACCTACGAGCAGTACTTC
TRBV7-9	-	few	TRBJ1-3	CASSLVGSSGNTIYF	TGTGCCAGCAGCTTAGTAGGATCATCTGGAAACACCATATATTTT
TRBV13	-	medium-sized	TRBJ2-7	CASSLVRGYEQYF	TGTGCCAGCAGCTTAGTTAGGGGCTACGAGCAGTACTTC
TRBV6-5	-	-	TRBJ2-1	CASSLNNEQFF	TGTGCCAGCAGTTTAAACAATGAGCAGTTCTTC
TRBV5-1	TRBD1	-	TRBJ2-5	CASSLQGPPFQETQYF	TGCGCCAGCAGCCTACAGGGGCCGCCTTTCCAAGAGACCCAGTACTTC
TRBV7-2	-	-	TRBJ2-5	CASSSHGGPGETQYF	TGTGCCAGCAGCTCCCACGGGGGGCCGGGAGAGACCCAGTACTTC
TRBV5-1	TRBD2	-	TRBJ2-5	CASSLGREWQETQYF	TGCGCCAGCAGCTTAGGGCGGGAGTGGCAAGAGACCCAGTACTTC
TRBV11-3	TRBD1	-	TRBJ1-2	CASNKGQNYGYTF	TGTGCCAGCAACAAGGGACAGAACTATGGCTACACCTTC
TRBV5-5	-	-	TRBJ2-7	CASSRVPGLIQYEQYF	TGTGCCAGCAGCCGGGTTCCGGGACTTATTCAATACGAGCAGTACTTC
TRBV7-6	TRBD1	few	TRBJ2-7	CASSPGRTRGREQYF	TGTGCCAGCAGCCCCGGGCGTACAAGGGGGCGGGAGCAGTACTTC
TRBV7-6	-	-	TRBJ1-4	CASSLASGRTVNEKLFF	TGTGCCAGCAGCTTAGCGTCAGGGAGAACCGTAAATGAAAAACTGTTTTTT
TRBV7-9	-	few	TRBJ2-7	CASSPDRSYGYEQYF	TGTGCCAGCAGCCCGGACAGATCCTACGGATACGAGCAGTACTTC
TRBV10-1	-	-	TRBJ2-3	CASSGSTDTQYF	TGCGCCAGCAGTGGAAGCACAGATACGCAGTATTTT
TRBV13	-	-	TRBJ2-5	CASSFGGLQETQYF	TGTGCCAGCAGCTTCGGGGGACTCCAAGAGACCCAGTACTTC
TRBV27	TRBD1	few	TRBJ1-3	CASRQGSAGNTIYF	TGTGCCAGCAGACAGGGGTCGGCTGGAAACACCATATATTTT
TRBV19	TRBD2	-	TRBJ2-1	CASSIRTSGDNEQFF	TGTGCCAGTAGTATCAGGACTAGCGGTGACAATGAGCAGTTCTTC
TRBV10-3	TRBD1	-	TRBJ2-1	CAISDGQGTYNEQFF	TGTGCCATCAGTGACGGACAGGGCACCTACAATGAGCAGTTCTTC
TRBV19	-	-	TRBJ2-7	CASSPMGGPYEQYF	TGTGCCAGTAGTCCCATGGGGGGTCCCTACGAGCAGTACTTC
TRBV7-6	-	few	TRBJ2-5	CASSFRETQYF	TGTGCCAGCAGCTTCAGGGAGACCCAGTACTTC
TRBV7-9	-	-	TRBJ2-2	CASSLKANTGELFF	TGTGCCAGCAGCTTAAAGGCGAACACCGGGGAGCTGTTTTTT
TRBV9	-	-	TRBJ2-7	CASSVGLGGDSYEQYF	TGTGCCAGCAGCGTAGGTCTGGGGGGAGATTCCTACGAGCAGTACTTC
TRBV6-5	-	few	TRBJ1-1	CASNRGMNTEAFF	TGTGCCAGCAACCGGGGGATGAACACTGAAGCTTTCTTT
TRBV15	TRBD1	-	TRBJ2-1	CATSRTGENYNEQFF	TGTGCCACCAGCAGAACAGGGGAAAACTACAATGAGCAGTTCTTC
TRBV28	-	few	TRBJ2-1	CASSSGTEQFF	TGTGCCAGCAGTTCCGGGACCGAGCAGTTCTTC
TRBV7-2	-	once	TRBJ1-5	CASSSDRHQPQHF	TGTGCCAGCAGCTCTGACAGACATCAGCCCCAGCATTTT
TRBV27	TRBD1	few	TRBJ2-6	CASSYIGDRGSGANVLTF	TGTGCCAGCAGTTATATAGGGGACAGGGGCTCTGGGGCCAACGTCCTGACTTTC
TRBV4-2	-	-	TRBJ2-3	CASSQPSRVQGGVADTQYF	TGTGCCAGCAGCCAGCCCTCGCGGGTCCAAGGGGGGGTAGCAGATACGCAGTATTTT
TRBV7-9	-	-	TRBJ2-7	CASSLGSGDEQYF	TGTGCCAGCAGCTTAGGGTCAGGCGACGAGCAGTACTTC
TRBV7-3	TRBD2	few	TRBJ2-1	CASSLAGTYNEQFF	TGTGCCAGCAGCCTAGCGGGGACCTACAATGAGCAGTTCTTC
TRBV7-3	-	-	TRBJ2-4	CASNQPRGAKNIQYF	TGTGCCAGCAACCAACCCAGGGGAGCCAAAAACATTCAGTACTTC
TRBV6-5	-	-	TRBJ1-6	CASRNQGVGNSPLHF	TGTGCCAGCAGGAATCAGGGTGTTGGTAATTCACCCCTCCACTTT
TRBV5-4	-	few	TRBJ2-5	CASSLVGQSGTQYF	TGTGCCAGCAGCTTGGTTGGGCAATCGGGGACCCAGTACTTC
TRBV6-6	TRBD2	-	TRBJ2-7	CASSKAGGTYEQYF	TGTGCCAGCAGTAAAGCGGGGGGCACCTACGAGCAGTACTTC
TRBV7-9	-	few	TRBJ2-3	CASSPRGGFVTDTQYF	TGTGCCAGCAGCCCCCGAGGGGGGTTTGTCACAGATACGCAGTATTTT
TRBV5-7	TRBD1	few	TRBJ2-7	CASSWGQGPLYEQYF	TGTGCCAGCAGCTGGGGACAGGGCCCTCTGTACGAGCAGTACTTC
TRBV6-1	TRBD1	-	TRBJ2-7	CASRRGQGTYEQYF	TGTGCCAGCAGAAGAGGACAGGGAACCTACGAGCAGTACTTC
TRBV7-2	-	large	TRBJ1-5	CASSLGYGRGNQPQHF	TGTGCCAGCAGCTTAGGGTACGGGAGAGGCAATCAGCCCCAGCATTTT
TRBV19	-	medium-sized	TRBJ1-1	CASSIVQGYTEAFF	TGTGCCAGTAGTATAGTCCAGGGGTACACTGAAGCTTTCTTT
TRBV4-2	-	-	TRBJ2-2	CASSQDRGYTGELFF	TGTGCCAGCAGCCAAGATCGGGGTTACACCGGGGAGCTGTTTTTT
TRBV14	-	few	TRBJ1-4	CASNTSEKLFF	TGTGCCAGCAACACATCTGAAAAACTGTTTTTT
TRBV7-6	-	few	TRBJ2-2	CASSLGLNTGELFF	TGTGCCAGCAGCTTAGGGCTAAACACCGGGGAGCTGTTTTTT
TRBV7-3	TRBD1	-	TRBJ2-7	CASSPGQGYEQYF	TGTGCCAGCAGCCCCGGACAGGGCTACGAGCAGTACTTC
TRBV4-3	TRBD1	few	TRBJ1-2	CASSQDRGEYYGYTF	TGCGCCAGCAGCCAGGACAGGGGGGAATACTATGGCTACACCTTC
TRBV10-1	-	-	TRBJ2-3	CASKASEWTDTQYF	TGCGCCAGCAAGGCGAGTGAGTGGACAGATACGCAGTATTTT
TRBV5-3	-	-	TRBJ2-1	CARSLWGDRPHYNEQFF	TGTGCCAGAAGCTTGTGGGGTGACAGGCCCCACTACAATGAGCAGTTCTTC